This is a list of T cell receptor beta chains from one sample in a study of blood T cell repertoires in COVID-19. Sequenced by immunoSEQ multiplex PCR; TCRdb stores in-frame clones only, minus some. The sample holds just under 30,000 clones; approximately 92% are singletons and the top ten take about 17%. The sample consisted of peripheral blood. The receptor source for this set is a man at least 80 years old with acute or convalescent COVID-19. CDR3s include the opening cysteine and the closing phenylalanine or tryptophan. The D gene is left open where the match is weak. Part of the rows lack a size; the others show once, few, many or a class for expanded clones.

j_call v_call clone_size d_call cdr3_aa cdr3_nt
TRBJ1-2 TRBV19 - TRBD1 CASSADRGFDYGYTF TGTGCCAGTAGTGCCGACAGGGGGTTCGATTATGGCTACACCTTC
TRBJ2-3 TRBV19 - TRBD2 CASNKGSGGLTDTQYF TGTGCCAGTAATAAGGGTAGCGGGGGGCTCACAGATACGCAGTATTTT
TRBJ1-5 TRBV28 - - CASSLEGTGNNQPQHF TGTGCCAGCAGTTTGGAGGGGACTGGTAACAATCAGCCCCAGCATTTT
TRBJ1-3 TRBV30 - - CAWSPDRGNTIYF TGTGCCTGGAGCCCGGACAGAGGAAACACCATATATTTT
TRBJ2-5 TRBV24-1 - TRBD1 CATSDSRDSPQETQYF TGTGCCACCAGTGATAGCCGGGACAGCCCTCAAGAGACCCAGTACTTC
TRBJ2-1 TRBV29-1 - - CSVGRTAPGEQFF TGCAGCGTCGGACGGACTGCGCCCGGTGAGCAGTTCTTC
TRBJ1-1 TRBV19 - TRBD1 CASTETGGTEAFF TGTGCCAGTACCGAAACAGGGGGCACTGAAGCTTTCTTT
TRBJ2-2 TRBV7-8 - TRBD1 CASSLAGTGRFDTGELFF TGTGCCAGCAGCTTAGCTGGGACAGGGCGGTTTGACACCGGGGAGCTGTTTTTT
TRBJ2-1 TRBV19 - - CASRGGNRYNEQFF TGTGCCAGTAGAGGGGGAAATAGGTACAATGAGCAGTTCTTC
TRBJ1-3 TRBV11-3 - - CASSLSSGSGNTIYF TGTGCCAGCAGCTTATCGTCGGGCTCTGGAAACACCATATATTTT
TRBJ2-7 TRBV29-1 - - CSARGSYEQYF TGCAGCGCCCGGGGCTCCTACGAGCAGTACTTC
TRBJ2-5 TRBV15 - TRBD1 CATSGAPGGSETQYF TGTGCCACCAGCGGAGCCCCAGGGGGCTCGGAGACCCAGTACTTC
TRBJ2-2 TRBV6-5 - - CATFKINTGELFF TGTGCCACCTTTAAAATAAACACCGGGGAGCTGTTTTTT
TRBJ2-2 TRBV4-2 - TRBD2 CASSHDPGRGGTGELFF TGTGCCAGCAGCCACGATCCGGGGCGGGGGGGCACCGGGGAGCTGTTTTTT
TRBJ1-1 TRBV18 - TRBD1 CASSLTGWDTEAFF TGTGCCAGCTCACTGACAGGGTGGGACACTGAAGCTTTCTTT
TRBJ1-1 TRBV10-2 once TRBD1 CASSLPYRQGRAFF TGCGCCAGCAGCCTCCCTTACCGACAGGGGAGGGCTTTCTTT
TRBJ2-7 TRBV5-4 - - CASSFGSSYEQYF TGTGCCAGCAGCTTCGGGAGCTCCTACGAGCAGTACTTC
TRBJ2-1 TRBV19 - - CASSTSHQGNEQFF TGTGCCAGTAGTACCTCCCATCAGGGCAATGAGCAGTTCTTC
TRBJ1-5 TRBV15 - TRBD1 CATSPFRDSYSNQPQHF TGTGCCACCAGCCCATTCCGGGACAGTTATAGCAATCAGCCCCAGCATTTT
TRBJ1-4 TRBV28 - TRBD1 CASSIPRTGEGEKLFF TGTGCCAGCAGTATCCCACGGACAGGGGAGGGTGAAAAACTGTTTTTT
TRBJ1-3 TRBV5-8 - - CASRGRPGNTIYF TGTGCCAGCAGGGGGCGACCTGGAAACACCATATATTTT
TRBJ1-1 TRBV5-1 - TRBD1 CASSTDRGFNTEAFF TGCGCCAGCAGCACGGACAGGGGATTCAACACTGAAGCTTTCTTT
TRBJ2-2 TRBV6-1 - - CASSEEGRAGELFF TGTGCCAGCAGTGAAGAGGGGCGAGCCGGGGAGCTGTTTTTT
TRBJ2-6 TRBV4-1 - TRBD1 CASSSWTGGGSGANVLTF TGCGCCAGCAGCTCATGGACAGGGGGAGGCTCTGGGGCCAACGTCCTGACTTTC
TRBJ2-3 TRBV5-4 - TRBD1 CASSLATGGADTQYF TGTGCCAGCAGCTTGGCGACAGGGGGCGCAGATACGCAGTATTTT
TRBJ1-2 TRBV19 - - CASSLHTGRAGGYTF TGTGCCAGTAGTTTACACACGGGGAGGGCTGGCGGCTACACCTTC
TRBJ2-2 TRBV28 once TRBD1 CASSSPGQGSTGELFF TGTGCCAGCAGTTCACCGGGACAGGGAAGCACCGGGGAGCTGTTTTTT